One sample yielded the 3 T cell receptor beta chains listed below, sequenced in a study of cytomegalovirus exposure and HLA in healthy donors. The PCR was carried out with 60 Vbeta primers and 13 Jbeta primers. Sequencing used immunoSEQ multiplex PCR; TCRdb keeps in-frame clones, though not all of them. The sample lists 150,000 to 200,000 clones; more than 70% were seen once. The sample comprised PBMCs. These receptors were taken from a boy aged 10-17 years in good health and CMV-seronegative.

The chain has TRBV19 and TRBJ2-7; TRBD1 agrees at 8 bases. The CDR3 spans 15 residues. Trimming removed 6 bases from V and 1 base from J; junction bases left unmatched: 8. The germline V gene has CDR1 LNHDA and CDR2 SQIVND (reference sequence). The CDR3 reads CASSKTGTGSYEQYF. CDR3 bases: TGTGCCAGTAGCAAAACCGGGACAGGTTCCTACGAGCAGTACTTC.

This clone was seen a handful of times. This chain links TRBV4-3 with TRBJ1-2; TRBD1 is a possible D gene (6 bases). Trimming removed 2 bases at V and 0 bases at J, with 10 bases between. CDR3 size: 15 residues. Germline V gene lookup returns CDR1 LGHNA and CDR2 YSLEER. DNA for the CDR3: TGCGCCAGCAGCCAACGTCAGGGGTCTAACTATGGCTACACCTTC. This gives the protein CASSQRQGSNYGYTF.

The chain employs TRBV27 and TRBJ1-2, with 9 nucleotides matching TRBD1. This CDR3 has 15 amino acids. Germline V gene lookup returns CDR1 MNHEY and CDR2 SMNVEV (reference sequence). V dropped 3 bases and J dropped 4; count of bases not matched to a gene: 6. The CDR3 coding sequence is TGTGCCAGCAGTTTTGGGGACAGGGTAACCTATGGCTACACCTTC. The encoded protein is CASSFGDRVTYGYTF.